This T cell receptor beta chain was identified in a study of blood T cell repertoires in COVID-19 (TCRdb year 2020). About the investigation overall: The collaborator samples originated in the United States, Italy and Spain and spanned the acute and convalescent phases of COVID-19. Subjects who had been exposed to COVID-19, were actively infected with it, or had recovered from it provided the deeply sampled blood TCRbeta repertoires that made up the dataset. The repertoires were released in a freely available public database intended as a resource for research on the immune response to SARS-CoV-2. The material from the prospective study consisted of cDNA or gDNA derived from T cells, B-cell-depleted T cells, or PBMCs. The samples were drawn from the first 160 participants of the ongoing ImmuneRACE study and from some 1,300 subjects provided by 6 global collaborators. The sample metadata nearly always contained a de-identified subject ID, COVID-19 status, age in years and sex. Where available, HLA class I and class II types were taken from metadata supplied by the sample provider and were not determined by assay-based typing.

TCRbeta CDR3 regions were amplified from genomic DNA by means of the immunoSEQ Assay, a bias-controlled multiplex PCR. Concerning the study's data processing: Nucleated cell counts per sample were estimated from amplification of reference gene primers within the assay. To quantify the absolute abundance of each unique TCRbeta CDR3 rearrangement, sequence reads were collapsed and filtered. Productive Simpson clonality was computed per sample as the square root of Simpson's diversity index over productive rearrangements. TCRdb took over this immuneACCESS table, retaining in-frame rearrangements with V and J assigned. Such tables are incomplete; in checked studies, under half of the missing clones stem from an unresolved V gene, and the remainder is unexplained. The V and J calls and clone size were taken over from that table, and D and trimming were inferred from the DNA. In all, the sample holds about 110,000 clones, and 81% of those were seen once. The ten largest account for 30% to 45% of the sample.

The investigation overall reported the following: The quantity of clinical and demographic metadata differed by source and by participant and was supplied without curation.

CDR1 and CDR2 are read off the germline V gene as KGHSH and LQKENI. A distance of 9 bases separates the germline ends of V and J, which lose 4 bases and 5 bases respectively. The CDR3 runs 13 amino acids, cysteine and phenylalanine included. Just CDR3 DNA is preserved here, 39 bases in frame from base 1. Details on this clone: The target of this receptor is not known. No base-level quality is on record; no much larger clone is a single base apart.

The collaborating institutions used their own protocols to collect whole blood in K2EDTA tubes. For TCRbeta analysis, collaborator samples were shipped as frozen whole blood, as isolated PBMCs, or as DNA extracted from either sample type. Sequencing was carried out using peripheral blood. The chain is encoded by TRBV18 joined to TRBJ1-5, with no D gene named confidently. The receptor was derived from a man older than 75 with acute or convalescent COVID-19. CDR3 loop: CASSLLDDQPQHF. In nucleotides, the sequence is TGTGCCAGCTCACTACTCGATGATCAGCCCCAGCATTTT.